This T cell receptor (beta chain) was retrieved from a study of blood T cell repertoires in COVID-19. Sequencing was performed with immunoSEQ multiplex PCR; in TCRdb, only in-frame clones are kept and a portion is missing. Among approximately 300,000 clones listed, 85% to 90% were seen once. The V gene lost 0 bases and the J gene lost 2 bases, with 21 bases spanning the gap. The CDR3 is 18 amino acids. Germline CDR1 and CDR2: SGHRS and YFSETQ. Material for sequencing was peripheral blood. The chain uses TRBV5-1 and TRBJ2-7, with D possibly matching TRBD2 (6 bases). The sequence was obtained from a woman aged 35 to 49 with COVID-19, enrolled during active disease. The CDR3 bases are TGCGCCAGCAGCTTGGGTGCGGGAATCCCCCGGTGGGCCTACGAGCAGTACTTC. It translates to CASSLGAGIPRWAYEQYF.